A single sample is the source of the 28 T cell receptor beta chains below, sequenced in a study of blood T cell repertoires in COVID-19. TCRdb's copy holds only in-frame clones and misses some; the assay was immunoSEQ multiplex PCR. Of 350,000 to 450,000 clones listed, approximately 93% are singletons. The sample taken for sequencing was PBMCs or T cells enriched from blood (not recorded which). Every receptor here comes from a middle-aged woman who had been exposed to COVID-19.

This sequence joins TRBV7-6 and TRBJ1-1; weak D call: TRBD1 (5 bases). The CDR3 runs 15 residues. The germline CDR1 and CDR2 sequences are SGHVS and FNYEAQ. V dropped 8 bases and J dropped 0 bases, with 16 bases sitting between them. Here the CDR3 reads CASGAQSGMNTEAFF. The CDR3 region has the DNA TGTGCCAGCGGGGCCCAGTCAGGAATGAACACTGAAGCTTTCTTT.

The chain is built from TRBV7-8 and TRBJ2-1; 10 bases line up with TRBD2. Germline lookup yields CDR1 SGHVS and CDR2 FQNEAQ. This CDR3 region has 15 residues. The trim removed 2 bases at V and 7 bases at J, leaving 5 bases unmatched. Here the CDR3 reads CASSLSLAGANEQFF. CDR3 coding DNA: TGTGCCAGCAGCTTAAGTCTAGCGGGAGCAAATGAGCAGTTCTTC. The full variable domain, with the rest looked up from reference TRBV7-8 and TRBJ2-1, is GAGVSQSPRYKVAKRGQDVALRCDPISGHVSLFWYQQALGQGPEFLTYFQNEAQLDKSGLPSDRFFAERPEGSVSTLKIQRTQQEDSAVYLCASSLSLAGANEQFFGPGTRLTVL.

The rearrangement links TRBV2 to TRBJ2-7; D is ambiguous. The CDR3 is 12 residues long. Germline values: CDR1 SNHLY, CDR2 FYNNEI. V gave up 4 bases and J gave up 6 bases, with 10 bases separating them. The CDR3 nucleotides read TGTGCCAGCAGTGTAAGCACAGTCGAGCAGTACTTC. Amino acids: CASSVSTVEQYF.

The CDR3: CASSLIAGRTDTQYF. The CDR3 bases are TGCGCCAGCAGTTTAATAGCGGGGCGCACAGATACGCAGTATTTT. The chain employs TRBV5-1 and TRBJ2-3; 8 positions match TRBD2. Germline CDR1 SGHRS, CDR2 YFSETQ. CDR3 size: 15 residues. V lost 5 bases and J lost 1; bases outside the gene matches: 6.

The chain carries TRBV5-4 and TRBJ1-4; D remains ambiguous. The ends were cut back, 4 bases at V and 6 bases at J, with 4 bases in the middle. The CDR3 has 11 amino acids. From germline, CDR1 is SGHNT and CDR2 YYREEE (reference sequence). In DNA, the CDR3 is TGTGCCAGCAGCAGAGATGAAAAACTGTTTTTT. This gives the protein CASSRDEKLFF.

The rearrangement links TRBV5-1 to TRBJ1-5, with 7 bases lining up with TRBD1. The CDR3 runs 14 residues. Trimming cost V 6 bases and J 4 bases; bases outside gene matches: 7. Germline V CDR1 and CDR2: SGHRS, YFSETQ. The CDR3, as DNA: TGCGCCAGCAACCCGGACAGGCAAAATCAGCCCCAGCATTTT. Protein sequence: CASNPDRQNQPQHF.

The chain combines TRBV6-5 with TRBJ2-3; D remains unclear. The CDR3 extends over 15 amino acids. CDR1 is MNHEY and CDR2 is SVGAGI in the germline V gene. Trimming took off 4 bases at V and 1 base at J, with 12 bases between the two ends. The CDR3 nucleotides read TGTGCCAGCAGTTCGCTCCCCAGCGGCACAGATACGCAGTATTTT. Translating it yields CASSSLPSGTDTQYF.

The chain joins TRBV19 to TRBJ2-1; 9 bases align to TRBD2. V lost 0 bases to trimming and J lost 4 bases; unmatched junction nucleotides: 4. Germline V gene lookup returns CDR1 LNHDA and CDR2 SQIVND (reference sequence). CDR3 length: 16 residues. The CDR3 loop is CASSIDAGGSYNEQFF. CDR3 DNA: TGTGCCAGTAGTATAGATGCGGGGGGGTCTTACAATGAGCAGTTCTTC. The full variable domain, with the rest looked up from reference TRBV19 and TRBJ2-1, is DGGITQSPKYLFRKEGQNVTLSCEQNLNHDAMYWYRQDPGQGLRLIYYSQIVNDFQKGDIAEGYSVSREKKESFPLTVTSAQKNPTAFYLCASSIDAGGSYNEQFFGPGTRLTVL.

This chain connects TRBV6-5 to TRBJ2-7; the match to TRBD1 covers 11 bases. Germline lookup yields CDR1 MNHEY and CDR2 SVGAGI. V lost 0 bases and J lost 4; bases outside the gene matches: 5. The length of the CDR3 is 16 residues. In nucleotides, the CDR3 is TGTGCCAGCAGTTACTCGCGGACAGGGGGCAGTTACGAGCAGTACTTC. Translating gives CASSYSRTGGSYEQYF.

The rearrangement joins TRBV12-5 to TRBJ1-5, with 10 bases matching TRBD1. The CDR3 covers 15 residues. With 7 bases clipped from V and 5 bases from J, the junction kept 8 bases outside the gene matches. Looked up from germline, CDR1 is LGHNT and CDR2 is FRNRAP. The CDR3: CASAMGDRGDQPQHF. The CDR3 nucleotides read TGTGCTAGTGCAATGGGGGACAGGGGTGATCAGCCCCAGCATTTT.

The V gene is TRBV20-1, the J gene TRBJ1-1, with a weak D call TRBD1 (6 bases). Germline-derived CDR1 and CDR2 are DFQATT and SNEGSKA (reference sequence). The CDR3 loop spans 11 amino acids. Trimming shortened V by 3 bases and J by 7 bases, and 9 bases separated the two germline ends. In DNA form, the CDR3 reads TGCAGTGCTAGGCGAGGGGGTGAAGCTTTCTTT. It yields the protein CSARRGGEAFF.

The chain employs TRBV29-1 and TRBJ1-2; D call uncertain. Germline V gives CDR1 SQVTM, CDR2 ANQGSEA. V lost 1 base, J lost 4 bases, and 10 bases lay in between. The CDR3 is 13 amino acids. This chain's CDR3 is CSVEGAGRYGYTF. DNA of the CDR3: TGCAGCGTTGAAGGTGCAGGCCGCTATGGCTACACCTTC.

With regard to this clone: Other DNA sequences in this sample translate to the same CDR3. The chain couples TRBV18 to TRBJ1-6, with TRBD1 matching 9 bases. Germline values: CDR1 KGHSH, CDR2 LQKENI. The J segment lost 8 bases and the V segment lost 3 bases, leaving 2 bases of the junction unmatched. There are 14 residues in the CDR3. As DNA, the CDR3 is TGTGCCAGCTCACCCGGGACAGGGTATTCACCCCTCCACTTT. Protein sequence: CASSPGTGYSPLHF.

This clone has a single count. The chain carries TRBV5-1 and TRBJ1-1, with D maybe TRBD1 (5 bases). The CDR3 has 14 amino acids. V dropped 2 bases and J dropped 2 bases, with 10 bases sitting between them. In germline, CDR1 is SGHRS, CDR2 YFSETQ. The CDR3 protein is CASSFSQGNTEAFF. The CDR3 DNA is TGCGCCAGCAGCTTCTCCCAGGGAAACACTGAAGCTTTCTTT.

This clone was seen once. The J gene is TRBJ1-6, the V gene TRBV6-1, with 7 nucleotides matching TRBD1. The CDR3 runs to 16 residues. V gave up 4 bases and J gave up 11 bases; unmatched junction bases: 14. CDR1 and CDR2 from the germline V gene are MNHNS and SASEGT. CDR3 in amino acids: CASSGTGGLPGAPLHF. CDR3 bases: TGTGCCAGCAGTGGGACAGGCGGCCTCCCGGGGGCACCCCTCCACTTT.

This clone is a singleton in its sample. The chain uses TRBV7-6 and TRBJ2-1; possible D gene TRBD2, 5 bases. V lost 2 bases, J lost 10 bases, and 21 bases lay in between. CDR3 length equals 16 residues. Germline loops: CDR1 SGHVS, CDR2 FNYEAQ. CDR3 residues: CASSLSETHSPGEQFF. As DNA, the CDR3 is TGTGCCAGCAGCTTATCCGAGACTCATTCCCCGGGGGAGCAGTTCTTC.

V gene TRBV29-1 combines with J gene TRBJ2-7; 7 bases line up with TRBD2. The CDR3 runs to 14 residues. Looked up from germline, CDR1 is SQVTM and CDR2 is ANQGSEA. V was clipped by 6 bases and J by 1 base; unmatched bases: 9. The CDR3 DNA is TGCAGCGTACCGCTACTAGCGAGTTCCTACGAGCAGTACTTC. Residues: CSVPLLASSYEQYF.

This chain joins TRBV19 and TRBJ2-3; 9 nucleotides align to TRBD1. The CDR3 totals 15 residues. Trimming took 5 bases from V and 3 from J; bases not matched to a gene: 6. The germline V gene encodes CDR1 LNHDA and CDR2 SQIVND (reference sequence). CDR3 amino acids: CASSRGTGWTDTQYF. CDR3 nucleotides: TGTGCCAGTAGTCGCGGGACAGGGTGGACAGATACGCAGTATTTT.

The CDR3 region has the DNA TGTGCCAGCAGTCGTGACAGGGGGCTGGCAAAGTTCTTC. It is translated as CASSRDRGLAKFF. The rearrangement uses TRBV14 and TRBJ2-1; TRBD1 aligns across 10 bases. The germline gives CDR1 SGHDN, CDR2 FVKESK. The length of the CDR3 is 13 residues. V lost 6 bases to trimming and J lost 14 bases; unmatched junction nucleotides: 10.

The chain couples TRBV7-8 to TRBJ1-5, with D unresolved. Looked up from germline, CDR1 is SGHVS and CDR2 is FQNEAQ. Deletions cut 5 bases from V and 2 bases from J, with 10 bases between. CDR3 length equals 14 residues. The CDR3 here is CASSAVGGNQPQHF. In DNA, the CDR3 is TGTGCCAGCAGCGCAGTCGGGGGCAATCAGCCCCAGCATTTT.

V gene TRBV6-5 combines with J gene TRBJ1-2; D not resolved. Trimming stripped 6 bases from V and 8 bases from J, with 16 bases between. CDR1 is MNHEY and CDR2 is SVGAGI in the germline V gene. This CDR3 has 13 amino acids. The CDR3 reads CASSPGDYHGYTF. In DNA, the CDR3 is TGTGCCAGCAGCCCGGGAGATTATCACGGCTACACCTTC.

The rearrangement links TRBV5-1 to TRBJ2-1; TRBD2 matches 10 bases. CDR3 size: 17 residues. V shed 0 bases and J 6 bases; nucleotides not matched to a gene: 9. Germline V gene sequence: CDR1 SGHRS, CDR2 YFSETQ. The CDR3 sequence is CASSLEGFSGGPNEQFF. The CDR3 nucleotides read TGCGCCAGCAGCTTGGAGGGTTTTAGCGGGGGGCCCAATGAGCAGTTCTTC.

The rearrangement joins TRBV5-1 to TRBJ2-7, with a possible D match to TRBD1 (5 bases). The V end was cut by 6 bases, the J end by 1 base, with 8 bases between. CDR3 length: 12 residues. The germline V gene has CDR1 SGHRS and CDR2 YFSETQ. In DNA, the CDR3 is TGCGCCAGCAAAGACAGTTCCTACGAGCAGTACTTC. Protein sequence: CASKDSSYEQYF.

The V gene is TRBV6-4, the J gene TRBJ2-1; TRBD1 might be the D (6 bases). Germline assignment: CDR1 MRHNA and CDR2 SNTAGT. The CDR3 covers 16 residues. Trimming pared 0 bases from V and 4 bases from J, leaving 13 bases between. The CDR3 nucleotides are TGTGCCAGCAGTGACTCGAGTGGGGGCATGTACAATGAGCAGTTCTTC. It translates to CASSDSSGGMYNEQFF.

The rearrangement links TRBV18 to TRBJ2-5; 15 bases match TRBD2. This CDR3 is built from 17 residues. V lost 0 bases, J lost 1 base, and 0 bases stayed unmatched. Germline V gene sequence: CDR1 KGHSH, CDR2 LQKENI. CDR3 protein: CASSPPGLAGGQETQYF. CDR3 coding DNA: TGTGCCAGCTCACCACCGGGACTAGCGGGGGGCCAAGAGACCCAGTACTTC. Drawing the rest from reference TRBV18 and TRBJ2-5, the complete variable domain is NAGVMQNPRHLVRRRGQEARLRCSPMKGHSHVYWYRQLPEEGLKFMVYLQKENIIDESGMPKERFSAEFPKEGPSILRIQQVVRGDSAAYFCASSPPGLAGGQETQYFGPGTRLLVL.

The CDR3 coding sequence is TGTGCCAGCAGCTTAACAGGGGGCCCCTATGAAGCTTTCTTT. Translated: CASSLTGGPYEAFF. The chain uses TRBV7-9 and TRBJ1-1, with 9 positions matching TRBD1. The length of the CDR3 is 14 residues. J lost 7 bases, V lost 2 bases, and 5 bases had no gene match. Germline loops: CDR1 SEHNR, CDR2 FQNEAQ (reference sequence).

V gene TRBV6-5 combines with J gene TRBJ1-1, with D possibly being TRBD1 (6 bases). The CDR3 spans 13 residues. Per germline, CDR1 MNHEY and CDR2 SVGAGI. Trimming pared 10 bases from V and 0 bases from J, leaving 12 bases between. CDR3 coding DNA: TGTGCCATACCGGACAGATTGAACACTGAAGCTTTCTTT. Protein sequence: CAIPDRLNTEAFF.

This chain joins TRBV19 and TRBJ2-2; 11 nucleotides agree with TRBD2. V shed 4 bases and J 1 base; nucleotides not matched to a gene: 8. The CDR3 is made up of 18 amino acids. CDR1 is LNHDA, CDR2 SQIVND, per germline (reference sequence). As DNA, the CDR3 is TGTGCCAGTAGTACCCCTTCGACTAGCGGGAAGAACACCGGGGAGCTGTTTTTT. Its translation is CASSTPSTSGKNTGELFF.